These T cell receptor beta chains were read from a single sample in a study of shared clonotypes between healthy human individuals. Data came from immunoSEQ multiplex PCR; TCRdb stores just in-frame clones and leaves some out. The sample holds some 600,000 clones, approximately 96% seen once. The sequenced sample consisted of naive CD8+ T cells sorted from blood. The source of these receptors is a woman in her 30s in good health. CDR3s include the opening cysteine and the closing phenylalanine or tryptophan. The D gene is left open where the match is weak. Rows give clone size only sometimes, using once, few, many, or a class for an expanded clone.

TRBV5-1	once	TRBD1	TRBJ1-5	TGCGCCAGCTCCCTCTCGGGACAGGGGAATCAGCCCCAGCATTTT	CASSLSGQGNQPQHF
TRBV15	-	-	TRBJ2-1	TGTGCCACCAGCCGATGGACTGTGAGTAATGAGCAGTTCTTC	CATSRWTVSNEQFF
TRBV7-9	-	TRBD1	TRBJ2-5	TGTGCCAGCAGCTTCAACCGGGGACAGGGGGAAGAGACCCAGTACTTC	CASSFNRGQGEETQYF
TRBV7-9	once	TRBD2	TRBJ2-7	TGTGCCAGCAGCTCGGGACTAGGCTACGAGCAGTACTTC	CASSSGLGYEQYF
TRBV28	-	TRBD2	TRBJ2-5	TGTGCCAGCAGTCAGACTAGCGGGAGAACGGAGACCCAGTACTTC	CASSQTSGRTETQYF
TRBV28	-	-	TRBJ2-1	TGTGCCAGCAGTCGGACTGGAGGGGGGGCTGAGCAGTTCTTC	CASSRTGGGAEQFF
TRBV7-9	-	TRBD1	TRBJ2-7	TGTGCCAGCAGCCAGCCGGGACAGGGGAAGGGCTACGAGCAGTACTTC	CASSQPGQGKGYEQYF
TRBV4-1	-	-	TRBJ2-7	TGCGCCAGCAGCCAATGGGCGGAGGGGGCGGGAGAGCAGTACTTC	CASSQWAEGAGEQYF
TRBV30	few	-	TRBJ1-1	TGTGCCTGGAGTTACTTGGGGACTGAAGCTTTCTTT	CAWSYLGTEAFF
TRBV4-1	-	-	TRBJ2-3	TGCGCCAGCAGCCATCTAACTTCAGATACGCAGTATTTT	CASSHLTSDTQYF
TRBV18	-	-	TRBJ2-2	TGTGCCAGCTCACCAGCGTACTCAGGGGCTGGGGAGCTGTTTTTT	CASSPAYSGAGELFF
TRBV4-1	-	TRBD1	TRBJ1-4	TGCGCCAGCAGCCACGCCGCGACAGGGGATAATGAAAAACTGTTTTTT	CASSHAATGDNEKLFF
TRBV7-9	-	-	TRBJ1-2	TGTGCCAGCAGCGCTCGGGACCGAGTAAACTATGGCTACACCTTC	CASSARDRVNYGYTF
TRBV2	once	-	TRBJ1-2	TGTGCCAGCAGTGAATCTGTTTCTAACTATGGCTACACCTTC	CASSESVSNYGYTF
TRBV5-4	once	TRBD2	TRBJ2-7	TGTGCCAGCAGCTTGGGTCTAGCGGGAGAGCTCACACCCTACTACGAGCAGTACTTC	CASSLGLAGELTPYYEQYF
TRBV27	-	-	TRBJ2-1	TGTGCCAGCAGTTTAGGCCCCGCGGGATCCTACAATGAGCAGTTCTTC	CASSLGPAGSYNEQFF
TRBV9	-	-	TRBJ2-7	TGTGCCAGCAGCATGCACCGGGACGGTAGCCTCTACGAGCAGTACTTC	CASSMHRDGSLYEQYF
TRBV14	once	-	TRBJ2-1	TGTGCCAGCAGCCAAGGATATGGGGACTTATACAATGAGCAGTTCTTC	CASSQGYGDLYNEQFF
TRBV9	-	TRBD1	TRBJ2-2	TGTGCCAGCAGCCGACAGGGATTCGACACCGGGGAGCTGTTTTTT	CASSRQGFDTGELFF
TRBV2	-	-	TRBJ1-5	TGTGCCAGCAGTGAAAGTGGGCAGAAGGGTCAGCCCCAGCATTTT	CASSESGQKGQPQHF
TRBV27	-	-	TRBJ2-5	TGTGCCAGCAGTTTGAATACAGGGGGGGAGGCGGCCCAGTACTTC	CASSLNTGGEAAQYF
TRBV19	-	-	TRBJ2-1	TGTGCCAGTAGTATAGATCTTGAACCGACTCTGGGATCCTACAATGAGCAGTTCTTC	CASSIDLEPTLGSYNEQFF
TRBV5-4	-	-	TRBJ1-1	TGTGCCAGCAGCTTGGGGGCGAACACTGAAGCTTTCTTT	CASSLGANTEAFF
TRBV27	-	-	TRBJ2-7	TGTGCCAGCATCTTGGGGCTTTACGAGCAGTACTTC	CASILGLYEQYF
TRBV5-5	once	-	TRBJ2-1	TGTGCCAGCAGCCCCGGAGTGGGTGGTGAGCAGTTCTTC	CASSPGVGGEQFF
TRBV6-1	-	-	TRBJ2-7	TGTGCCAGCAGTGAAGAGGAGGGATGGGGGTACGAGCAGTACTTC	CASSEEEGWGYEQYF
TRBV9	-	-	TRBJ1-1	TGTGCCAGCAGCCCACGATCCATAGTTTTGGAAGGGAATGAAGCTTTCTTT	CASSPRSIVLEGNEAFF
TRBV13	-	-	TRBJ1-3	TGTGCCAGCAGCCCCCGGGTTATGCACTCTGGAAACACCATATATTTT	CASSPRVMHSGNTIYF
TRBV14	-	-	TRBJ2-3	TGTGCCAGCAGCCAAGATCAAAATTCAGTCACGGATACGCAGTATTTT	CASSQDQNSVTDTQYF
TRBV5-1	-	-	TRBJ2-7	TGCGCCAGCAGCTCTTTCCCGGGAAGCTACGAGCAGTACTTC	CASSSFPGSYEQYF
TRBV19	-	-	TRBJ1-1	TGTGCCAGTAGTCTTTTCGGGAACACTGAAGCTTTCTTT	CASSLFGNTEAFF
TRBV7-9	once	-	TRBJ2-1	TGTGCCAGCAGCTTAGATCTAGCGTCCGATGAGCAGTTCTTC	CASSLDLASDEQFF
TRBV28	once	-	TRBJ2-1	TGTGCCAGCACCGGGGGAAGCTACAATGAGCAGTTCTTC	CASTGGSYNEQFF
TRBV27	once	-	TRBJ2-5	TGTGCCAGCAGTCCGCTTGGAGGGGGCGAGACCCAGTACTTC	CASSPLGGGETQYF
TRBV7-8	-	-	TRBJ2-7	TGTGCCAGCAGCTTAGCGCTCGGAGGGGACGAGCAGTACTTC	CASSLALGGDEQYF
TRBV27	-	-	TRBJ2-7	TGTGCCAGCAGTCCCTCCAGTGGGCCTGACGAGCAGTACTTC	CASSPSSGPDEQYF
TRBV29-1	-	-	TRBJ2-1	TGCAGCGTTGTCCCGGGTGAGCAGTTCTTC	CSVVPGEQFF
TRBV5-1	-	-	TRBJ2-7	TGCGCCAGCAGCCTGGGGGTAGGGATGAACGAGCAGTACTTC	CASSLGVGMNEQYF
TRBV7-8	-	-	TRBJ2-1	TGTGCCAGCAGCTTATTCGGGACCCAAGCTGTCGGTGAGCAGTTCTTC	CASSLFGTQAVGEQFF
TRBV28	-	TRBD2	TRBJ2-1	TGTGCCAGCAGTTTTACGGGAGGGCTCAGTGAGCAGTTCTTC	CASSFTGGLSEQFF
TRBV28	-	TRBD1	TRBJ1-5	TGTGCCAGCAGTTTAACAGGGGCTAATCAGCCCCAGCATTTT	CASSLTGANQPQHF
TRBV14	-	-	TRBJ2-1	TGTGCCAGCAGCCAAGATTTGGCGCTAAATGAGCAGTTCTTC	CASSQDLALNEQFF
TRBV7-9	-	-	TRBJ1-2	TGTGCCAGCAGCTTAGGATTCTATGGCTACACCTTC	CASSLGFYGYTF
TRBV9	-	TRBD1	TRBJ2-7	TGTGCCAGCAGCGTATCGGACAGGGCCTACGAGCAGTACTTC	CASSVSDRAYEQYF
TRBV19	-	-	TRBJ1-1	TGTGCCAGTAGTATAATGGCAGGGGAAGACACTGAAGCTTTCTTT	CASSIMAGEDTEAFF
TRBV5-6	few	-	TRBJ2-7	TGTGCCAGCAGCTTGGGGGGCTACGAGCAGTACTTC	CASSLGGYEQYF
TRBV5-4	-	-	TRBJ2-3	TGTGCCAGCAGCTTGGGTCAGGGGACGGCAGATACGCAGTATTTT	CASSLGQGTADTQYF
TRBV5-4	-	-	TRBJ2-1	TGTGCCAGCAGCTTGGAAGGGGTTGAGCAGTTCTTC	CASSLEGVEQFF
TRBV27	-	-	TRBJ2-3	TGTGCCAGCAGTTTATCGATGGGGGCGGGAACAGATACGCAGTATTTT	CASSLSMGAGTDTQYF
TRBV28	-	TRBD1	TRBJ1-5	TGTGCCAGCAGCCGGAGACAGGGCCATCAGCCCCAGCATTTT	CASSRRQGHQPQHF
TRBV11-2	-	TRBD2	TRBJ2-1	TGTGCCAGCAGCCACCTAGCGGGAGGGTTCTATGAGCAGTTCTTC	CASSHLAGGFYEQFF
TRBV27	-	TRBD1	TRBJ1-1	TGTGCCAGCAGTTCTCGACAGGGTGGCACTGAAGCTTTCTTT	CASSSRQGGTEAFF
TRBV5-4	once	-	TRBJ2-3	TGTGCCAGCAGCCTAGGACAGCTGGGAAATACGCAGTATTTT	CASSLGQLGNTQYF
TRBV4-1	-	-	TRBJ1-2	TGCGCCAGCAGCCTCGCCCACTATGAGGATGGCTACACCTTC	CASSLAHYEDGYTF
TRBV27	-	-	TRBJ2-5	TGTGCCAGCAGTTCGATCGAAAGCGGTTCGGAGACCCAGTACTTC	CASSSIESGSETQYF
TRBV6-4	-	-	TRBJ2-1	TGTGCCAGCAGCCCCCGGGAGTCTAAATACAATGAGCAGTTCTTC	CASSPRESKYNEQFF
TRBV4-2	-	-	TRBJ2-7	TGTGCCAGCAGCCAAGAGTTAAGCCCAACTAACGAGCAGTACTTC	CASSQELSPTNEQYF
TRBV6-5	-	-	TRBJ2-7	TGTGCCAGCAGTTACTCGAGGGGGAACGAGCAGTACTTC	CASSYSRGNEQYF
TRBV27	-	-	TRBJ2-7	TGTGCCAGTTGGGACGGCTCCTACGAGCAGTACTTC	CASWDGSYEQYF
TRBV19	-	-	TRBJ2-7	TGTGCCAGTAGTGCAGGTAGGGGCTCCTACGAGCAGTACTTC	CASSAGRGSYEQYF